The rows below give T cell receptor beta chains drawn from one sample of a study of cytomegalovirus exposure and HLA in healthy donors. The assay was immunoSEQ multiplex PCR, and TCRdb's table has in-frame clones only and misses some. This table holds tens of thousands of clones, around three quarters found once. The sequencing sample was made of PBMCs. All receptors come from an older woman in good health and CMV-seropositive. Each CDR3 is given with its conserved first and last residue. A D gene is named only where the DNA matches it firmly. Size is stated for part of the rows, as once, few or many counts, or as a class when the clone is expanded.

CDR3: CSVEGTGGEKLFF; DNA: TGCAGCGTTGAAGGGACAGGGGGTGAAAAACTGTTTTTT; D: TRBD1; size: NA; length: 13; J: TRBJ1-4; V: TRBV29-1
CDR3: CASSIRWAGGWSTEAFF; DNA: TGTGCCAGTAGTATAAGGTGGGCAGGGGGCTGGAGCACTGAAGCTTTCTTT; D: TRBD1; size: NA; length: 17; J: TRBJ1-1; V: TRBV19
CDR3: CASSPTGQSGNYGYTF; DNA: TGCGCCAGCAGCCCCACGGGTCAGTCAGGGAACTATGGCTACACCTTC; D: NA; size: NA; length: 16; J: TRBJ1-2; V: TRBV4-1
CDR3: CASSLLGTGQAEAFF; DNA: TGTGCCAGCAGTTTACTGGGGACAGGACAGGCTGAAGCTTTCTTT; D: TRBD1; size: NA; length: 15; J: TRBJ1-1; V: TRBV2
CDR3: CSVEVLQGRWDQETQYF; DNA: TGCAGCGTTGAAGTTTTACAGGGGCGATGGGACCAAGAGACCCAGTACTTC; D: TRBD1; size: NA; length: 17; J: TRBJ2-5; V: TRBV29-1
CDR3: CASGGGFGYSNQPQHF; DNA: TGTGCCAGCGGGGGAGGTTTCGGGTATAGCAATCAGCCCCAGCATTTT; D: NA; size: NA; length: 16; J: TRBJ1-5; V: TRBV2
CDR3: CSSSFPGVAGDTQYF; DNA: TGTTCCAGCAGCTTCCCTGGGGTGGCAGGGGATACGCAGTATTTT; D: NA; size: NA; length: 15; J: TRBJ2-3; V: TRBV5-5
CDR3: CASTRDSLKPLHF; DNA: TGTGCCAGCACTCGGGACAGTCTAAAACCCCTCCACTTT; D: TRBD1; size: once; length: 13; J: TRBJ1-6; V: TRBV6-5
CDR3: CASSTWRWGDEDTGELFF; DNA: TGTGCCAGCAGCACCTGGCGGTGGGGCGATGAGGACACCGGGGAGCTGTTTTTT; D: NA; size: NA; length: 18; J: TRBJ2-2; V: TRBV9
CDR3: CASSVMGLADTDTQYF; DNA: TGTGCCAGCAGCGTAATGGGACTAGCGGATACAGATACGCAGTATTTT; D: TRBD2; size: NA; length: 16; J: TRBJ2-3; V: TRBV9